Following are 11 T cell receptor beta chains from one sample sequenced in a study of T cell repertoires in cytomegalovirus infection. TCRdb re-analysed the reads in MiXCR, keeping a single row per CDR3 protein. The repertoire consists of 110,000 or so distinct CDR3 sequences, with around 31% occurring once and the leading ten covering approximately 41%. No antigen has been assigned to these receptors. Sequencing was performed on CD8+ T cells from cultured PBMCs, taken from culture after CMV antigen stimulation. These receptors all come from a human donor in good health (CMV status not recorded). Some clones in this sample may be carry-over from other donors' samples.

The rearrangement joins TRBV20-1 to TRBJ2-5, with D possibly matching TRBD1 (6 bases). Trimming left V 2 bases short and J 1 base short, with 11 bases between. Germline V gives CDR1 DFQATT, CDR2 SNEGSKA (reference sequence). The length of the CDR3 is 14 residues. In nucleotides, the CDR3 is TGCAGTGCTAGACTTACAGGGTCCCAAGAGACCCAGTACTTC. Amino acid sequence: CSARLTGSQETQYF.

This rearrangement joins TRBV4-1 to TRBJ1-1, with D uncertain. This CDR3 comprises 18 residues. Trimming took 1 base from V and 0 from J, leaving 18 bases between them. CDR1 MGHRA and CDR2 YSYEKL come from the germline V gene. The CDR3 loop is CASSQGDDYRVVNTEAFF. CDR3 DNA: TGCGCCAGCAGCCAAGGCGACGATTACAGAGTCGTGAACACTGAAGCTTTCTTT.

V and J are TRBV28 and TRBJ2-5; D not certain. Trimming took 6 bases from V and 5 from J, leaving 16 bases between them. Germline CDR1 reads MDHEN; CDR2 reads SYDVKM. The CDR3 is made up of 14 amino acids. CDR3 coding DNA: TGTGCCAGCAGCCTTATGTGGGAAGGGGAGACCCAGTACTTC. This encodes CASSLMWEGETQYF.

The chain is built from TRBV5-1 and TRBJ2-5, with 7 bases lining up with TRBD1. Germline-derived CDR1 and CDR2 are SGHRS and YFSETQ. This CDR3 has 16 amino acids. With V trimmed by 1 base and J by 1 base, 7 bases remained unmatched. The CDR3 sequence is CASSLRGPRSQETQYF. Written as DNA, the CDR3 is TGCGCCAGCAGCTTGAGGGGGCCCAGGTCCCAAGAGACCCAGTACTTC.

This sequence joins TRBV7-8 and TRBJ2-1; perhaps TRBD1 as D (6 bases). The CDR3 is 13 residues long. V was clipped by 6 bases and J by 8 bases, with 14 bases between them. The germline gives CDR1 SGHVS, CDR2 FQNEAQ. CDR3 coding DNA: TGTGCCAGCAGTTATAGATACAGGGATGAGCAGTTCTTC. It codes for CASSYRYRDEQFF.

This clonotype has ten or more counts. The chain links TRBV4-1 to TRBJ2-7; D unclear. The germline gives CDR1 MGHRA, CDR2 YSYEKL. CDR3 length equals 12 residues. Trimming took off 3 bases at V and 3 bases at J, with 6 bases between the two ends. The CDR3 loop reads CASSQDGYEQYF. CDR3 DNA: TGCGCCAGCAGCCAGGACGGCTACGAGCAGTACTTC.

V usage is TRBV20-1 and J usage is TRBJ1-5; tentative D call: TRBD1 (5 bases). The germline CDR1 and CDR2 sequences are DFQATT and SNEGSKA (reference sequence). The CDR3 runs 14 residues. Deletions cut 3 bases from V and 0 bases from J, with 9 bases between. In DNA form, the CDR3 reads TGCAGTGCTAGTAGGGGTTTTAGCAATCAGCCCCAGCATTTT. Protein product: CSASRGFSNQPQHF.

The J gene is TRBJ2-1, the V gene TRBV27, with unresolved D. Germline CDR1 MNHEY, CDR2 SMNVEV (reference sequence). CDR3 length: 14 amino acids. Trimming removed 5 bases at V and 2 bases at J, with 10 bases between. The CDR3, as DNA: TGTGCCAGCAGTCTTACCGTCCCCTACAATGAGCAGTTCTTC. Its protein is CASSLTVPYNEQFF.

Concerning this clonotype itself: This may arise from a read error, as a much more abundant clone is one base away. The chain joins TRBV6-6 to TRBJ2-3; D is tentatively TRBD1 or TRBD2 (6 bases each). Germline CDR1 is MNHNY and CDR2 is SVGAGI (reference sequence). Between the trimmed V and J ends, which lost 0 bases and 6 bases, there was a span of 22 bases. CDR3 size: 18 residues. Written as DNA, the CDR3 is TGTGCCAGCAGTTACTCGAGGGGGGTGGTGCCGATAGGGGATACGCAGTATTTT. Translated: CASSYSRGVVPIGDTQYF.

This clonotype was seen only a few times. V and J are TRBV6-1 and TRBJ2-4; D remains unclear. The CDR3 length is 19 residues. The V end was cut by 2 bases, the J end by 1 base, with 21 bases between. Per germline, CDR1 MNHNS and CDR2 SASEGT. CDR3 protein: CASSEYVRTEYWAKNIQYF. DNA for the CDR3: TGTGCCAGCAGTGAATACGTACGGACCGAGTACTGGGCCAAAAACATTCAGTACTTC.

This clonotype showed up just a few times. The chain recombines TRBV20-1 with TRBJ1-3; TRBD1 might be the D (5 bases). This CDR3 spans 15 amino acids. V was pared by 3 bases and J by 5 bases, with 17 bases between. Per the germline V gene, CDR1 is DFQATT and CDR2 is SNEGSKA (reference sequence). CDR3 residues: CSASGDRGSRNTIYF. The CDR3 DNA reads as TGCAGTGCTAGCGGCGACCGGGGGAGTAGAAACACCATATATTTT.